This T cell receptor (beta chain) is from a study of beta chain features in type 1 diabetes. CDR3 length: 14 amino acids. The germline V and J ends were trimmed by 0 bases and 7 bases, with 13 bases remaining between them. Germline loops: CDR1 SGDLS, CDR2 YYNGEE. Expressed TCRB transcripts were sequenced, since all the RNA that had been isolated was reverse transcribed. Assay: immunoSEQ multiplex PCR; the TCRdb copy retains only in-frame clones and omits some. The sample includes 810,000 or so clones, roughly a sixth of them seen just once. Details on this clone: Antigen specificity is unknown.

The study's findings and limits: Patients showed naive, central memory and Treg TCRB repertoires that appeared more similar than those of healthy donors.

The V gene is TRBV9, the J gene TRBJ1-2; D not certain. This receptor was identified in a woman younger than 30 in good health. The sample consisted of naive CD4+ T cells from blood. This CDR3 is CASSVEGTWGGYTF. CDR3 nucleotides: TGTGCCAGCAGCGTAGAAGGCACCTGGGGTGGCTACACCTTC.